This record looks at one T cell receptor (beta chain) sequence and its context. This specimen belongs to a study of T-cell reconstitution after alpha-beta-depleted transplantation in children. Unique molecular identifiers were incorporated during preparation of the TCRbeta library. One entry per CDR3 protein results from TCRdb running MiXCR on the PCR reads. The sample has approximately 350,000 distinct CDR3 sequences; 13% are singletons. This receptor was identified in a human donor who donated a stem cell graft to a child with Fanconi anemia. This sample comprised PBMCs, obtained from the stem cell graft.

DNA of the CDR3: TGTGCCAGCAGTCTGGACAGGGATGACACAGATACGCAGTATTTT. Residues: CASSLDRDDTDTQYF. This chain uses TRBV2 with TRBJ2-3; 8 nucleotides line up with TRBD1. Looked up from germline, CDR1 is SNHLY and CDR2 is FYNNEI. Trimming took 5 bases from V and 2 from J; bases not matched to a gene: 6. This CDR3 contains 15 residues.